The present T cell receptor (beta chain) was sequenced within a study of T cell repertoires in cytomegalovirus infection. Study-wide context: Both CMV infection and a matching HLA type were indicated by public TCR beta signatures.

TCRdb passed the reads through MiXCR, listing each CDR3 protein once. The data contain about 200,000 distinct CDR3 sequences, roughly 9% of them singletons. Germline CDR1 reads MRHNA; CDR2 reads SNTAGT. The length of the CDR3 is 13 residues. V was shortened by 0 bases and J by 8 bases, with 7 bases between the two germline ends. The sequenced sample consisted of PBMCs. The clonotype was recovered from a human donor in good health (CMV status not recorded). Some clones in this sample may be carry-over from other donors' samples. The V and J genes are TRBV6-4 and TRBJ2-2; D unclear. The CDR3 loop is CASSDSNAGELFF. The CDR3 DNA reads as TGTGCCAGCAGTGACTCGAATGCAGGGGAGCTGTTTTTT.